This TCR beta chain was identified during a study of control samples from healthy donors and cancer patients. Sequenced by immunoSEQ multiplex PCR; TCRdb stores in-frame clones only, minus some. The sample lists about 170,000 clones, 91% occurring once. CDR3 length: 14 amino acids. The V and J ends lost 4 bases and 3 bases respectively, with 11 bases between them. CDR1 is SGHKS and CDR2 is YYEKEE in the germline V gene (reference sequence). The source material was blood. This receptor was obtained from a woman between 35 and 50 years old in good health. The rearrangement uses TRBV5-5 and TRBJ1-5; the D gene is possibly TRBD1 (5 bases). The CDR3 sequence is CASSGGVTNQPQHF. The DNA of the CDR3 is TGTGCCAGCAGCGGAGGGGTTACCAATCAGCCCCAGCATTTT.